Below, 20 T cell receptor beta chains from the same sample are listed, as sequenced in a study of blood T cell repertoires in COVID-19. The assay was immunoSEQ multiplex PCR, and TCRdb's table has in-frame clones only and misses some. The profile shows some 85,000 clones, about 76% of them singletons. The sample comprised peripheral blood. The source is an elderly woman with active or convalescent COVID-19.

The chain is built from TRBV19 and TRBJ2-3; 9 positions agree with TRBD1. There are 14 residues in the CDR3. With 6 bases clipped from V and 2 bases from J, the junction kept 3 bases outside the gene matches. CDR1 and CDR2 from the germline V gene are LNHDA and SQIVND (reference sequence). Here the CDR3 reads CASRAQGATDTQYF. For the CDR3, the DNA is TGTGCCAGTAGGGCACAGGGGGCCACAGATACGCAGTATTTT.

The J gene is TRBJ2-7, the V gene TRBV2; D gene uncertain. Looked up from germline, CDR1 is SNHLY and CDR2 is FYNNEI. The V and J ends lost 3 bases and 2 bases respectively, with 2 bases between them. This CDR3 has 11 residues. CDR3: CASSDTYEQYF. The CDR3 DNA reads as TGTGCCAGCAGTGACACCTACGAGCAGTACTTC.

The J gene is TRBJ1-5, the V gene TRBV29-1; 8 bases fit TRBD1. The CDR3 is 13 residues long. V shed 4 bases and J 7 bases; nucleotides not matched to a gene: 6. Per germline, CDR1 SQVTM and CDR2 ANQGSEA. The CDR3 DNA sequence: TGCAGCGTTGGGACAGGGAGAGGGCAGCCCCAGCATTTT. The encoded protein is CSVGTGRGQPQHF.

The chain employs TRBV9 and TRBJ2-1; 7 bases match TRBD1. CDR1 SGDLS and CDR2 YYNGEE come from the germline V gene. The CDR3 consists of 15 residues. The J segment lost 2 bases and the V segment lost 4 bases, leaving 6 bases of the junction unmatched. CDR3 in amino acids: CASSLTGTAYNEQFF. The CDR3 nucleotides read TGTGCCAGCAGCCTAACCGGGACAGCCTACAATGAGCAGTTCTTC.

This chain joins TRBV28 and TRBJ2-7, with D possibly TRBD1 on 6 matching bases. Germline values: CDR1 MDHEN, CDR2 SYDVKM. Trimming stripped 6 bases from V and 0 bases from J, with 9 bases between. The length of the CDR3 is 13 residues. DNA of the CDR3: TGTGCCAGCAGAACAGGGAGCTCCTACGAGCAGTACTTC. Protein sequence: CASRTGSSYEQYF.

V gene TRBV5-1 combines with J gene TRBJ1-1; 7 bases are a match to TRBD1. Trimming removed 2 bases from V and 3 bases from J; junction bases left unmatched: 1. Germline CDR1 is SGHRS and CDR2 is YFSETQ. This CDR3 spans 13 amino acids. In DNA, the CDR3 is TGCGCCAGCAGCTTCGGACAGGACACTGAAGCTTTCTTT. Translating it yields CASSFGQDTEAFF. Together with reference TRBV5-1 and TRBJ1-1, the CDR3 gives the full variable domain: KAGVTQTPRYLIKTRGQQVTLSCSPISGHRSVSWYQQTPGQGLQFLFEYFSETQRNKGNFPGRFSGRQFSNSRSEMNVSTLELGDSALYLCASSFGQDTEAFFGQGTRLTVV.

This chain uses TRBV2 with TRBJ2-7; the match to TRBD1 covers 9 bases. The length of the CDR3 is 14 residues. CDR1 is SNHLY and CDR2 is FYNNEI in the germline V gene. V shed 7 bases, J shed 4 bases, and the junction held 8 bases outside the gene matches. The CDR3 sequence: CASKVATGGYEQYF. CDR3 coding DNA: TGTGCCAGCAAAGTTGCGACAGGGGGTTACGAGCAGTACTTC.

This clone was recorded once. The CDR3 region has the DNA TGTGCTAGTGGTTTGGAAACAAATGAAAAACTGTTTTTT. Its translation: CASGLETNEKLFF. The chain uses TRBV12-5 and TRBJ1-4; D not resolved. Deletions cut 1 base from V and 5 bases from J, with 5 bases between. The germline CDR1 and CDR2 sequences are LGHNT and FRNRAP. CDR3 length: 13 amino acids. Looking up the rest from reference TRBV12-5 and TRBJ1-4 gives the full variable domain: DARVTQTPRHKVTEMGQEVTMRCQPILGHNTVFWYRQTMMQGLELLAYFRNRAPLDDSGMPKDRFSAEMPDATLATLKIQPSEPRDSAVYFCASGLETNEKLFFGSGTQLSVL.

The chain is built from TRBV7-2 and TRBJ1-1; 9 nucleotides line up with TRBD1. Trimming took 5 bases from V and 8 from J; bases not matched to a gene: 6. Per germline, CDR1 SGHTA and CDR2 FQGNSA. The CDR3 loop spans 13 amino acids. The CDR3 DNA reads TGTGCCAGCAGCCCAGACAGGGGGGGAGAAGCTTTCTTT. Its protein product is CASSPDRGGEAFF. Variable domain in full (rest from reference TRBV7-2 and TRBJ1-1): GAGVSQSPSNKVTEKGKDVELRCDPISGHTALYWYRQSLGQGLEFLIYFQGNSAPDKSGLPSDRFSAERTGGSVSTLTIQRTQQEDSAVYLCASSPDRGGEAFFGQGTRLTVV.

This chain uses TRBV6-5 with TRBJ1-4; D perhaps matches TRBD1 (5 bases). The CDR3 has 14 amino acids. Germline CDR1 and CDR2: MNHEY and SVGAGI. With 6 bases removed from V and 0 bases from J, the gap between germline ends came to 8 bases. The CDR3 sequence: CASSDSATNEKLFF. In DNA form, the CDR3 reads TGTGCCAGCAGCGACAGCGCAACTAATGAAAAACTGTTTTTT.

The chain employs TRBV10-3 and TRBJ1-1; D not certain. CDR1 is ENHRY and CDR2 is SYGVKD in the germline V gene. This CDR3 spans 16 amino acids. Trimming pared 0 bases from V and 3 bases from J, leaving 14 bases between. The CDR3: CAISESTFTTYTEAFF. The CDR3 bases are TGTGCCATCAGTGAGTCGACTTTTACGACCTACACTGAAGCTTTCTTT.

The genes are TRBV7-9 and TRBJ1-2; a possible D gene is TRBD1 (6 bases). In germline, CDR1 is SEHNR, CDR2 FQNEAQ (reference sequence). This CDR3 has 15 residues. The V and J ends lost 3 bases and 0 bases respectively, with 11 bases between them. CDR3 residues: CASSFFKGANYGYTF. The DNA of the CDR3 is TGTGCCAGCAGCTTTTTCAAGGGGGCTAACTATGGCTACACCTTC.

The V call is TRBV2, the J call TRBJ1-2; no definite D call. CDR1 and CDR2 (germline): SNHLY, FYNNEI. The CDR3 has 13 residues. The germline V and J ends were trimmed by 2 bases and 2 bases, with 6 bases remaining between them. CDR3 sequence reads: CASSEWANYGYTF. Here the CDR3 DNA reads TGTGCCAGCAGTGAATGGGCAAACTATGGCTACACCTTC.

V gene TRBV5-6 combines with J gene TRBJ1-6, with 10 nucleotides matching TRBD1. Trimming at V came to 4 bases and at J to 8 bases, leaving 3 bases not matched to a gene. CDR3 length: 14 residues. CDR1 SGHDT and CDR2 YYEEEE come from the germline V gene. The DNA for the CDR3 is TGTGCCAGCAGCCGACAGGGGGCCCATTCACCCCTCCACTTT. This sequence encodes CASSRQGAHSPLHF.

The CDR3 DNA reads TGCAGCGTTGTCCTAGGTTTTAATGAAAAACTGTTTTTT. Its protein is CSVVLGFNEKLFF. This sequence joins TRBV29-1 and TRBJ1-4, with D unresolved. Deletions cut 4 bases from V and 4 bases from J, with 10 bases between. The germline CDR1 and CDR2 sequences are SQVTM and ANQGSEA. CDR3 size: 13 residues.

The chain carries TRBV28 and TRBJ1-1; TRBD1 matches 7 bases. V was clipped by 7 bases and J by 7 bases; unmatched bases: 15. Per germline, CDR1 MDHEN and CDR2 SYDVKM. The CDR3 sequence is 15 residues long. This chain's CDR3 is CASIHQKGAIGEAFF. DNA of the CDR3: TGTGCCAGCATCCACCAGAAGGGGGCTATTGGTGAAGCTTTCTTT.

The CDR3 loop is CASSFEGGTEAFF. CDR3 nucleotide sequence: TGTGCCAGCAGCTTTGAAGGGGGCACTGAAGCTTTCTTT. The genes are TRBV7-6 and TRBJ1-1; weak D call: TRBD1 (6 bases). The CDR3 is 13 amino acids. CDR1 and CDR2 (germline): SGHVS, FNYEAQ. Trimming removed 3 bases at V and 4 bases at J, with 9 bases between.

CDR3 nucleotides: TGTGCCAGCAGCCCGACTAGCGGGGCAGGAAATGAGCAGTTCTTC. Protein: CASSPTSGAGNEQFF. The chain employs TRBV9 and TRBJ2-1; 11 bases line up with TRBD2. CDR1 SGDLS and CDR2 YYNGEE come from the germline V gene. V was pared by 4 bases and J by 7 bases, with 7 bases of the junction left unmatched. The CDR3 has 15 amino acids.

The chain combines TRBV7-8 with TRBJ2-5, with 9 bases fitting TRBD1. The germline V gene encodes CDR1 SGHVS and CDR2 FQNEAQ. The CDR3 has 16 amino acids. V dropped 6 bases and J dropped 3; count of bases not matched to a gene: 11. CDR3 in amino acids: CASSFQPGQGKETQYF. CDR3 coding DNA: TGTGCCAGCAGTTTCCAACCGGGACAGGGAAAAGAGACCCAGTACTTC.

The rearrangement links TRBV10-1 to TRBJ1-1; 7 nucleotides align to TRBD1. The germline gives CDR1 WNHNN, CDR2 SYGVQD (reference sequence). Trimming at V came to 6 bases and at J to 4 bases, leaving 8 bases not matched to a gene. This CDR3 has 14 amino acids. The CDR3 here is CASSQRQGGTEAFF. The CDR3 nucleotides read TGCGCCAGCAGCCAAAGACAGGGTGGCACTGAAGCTTTCTTT.